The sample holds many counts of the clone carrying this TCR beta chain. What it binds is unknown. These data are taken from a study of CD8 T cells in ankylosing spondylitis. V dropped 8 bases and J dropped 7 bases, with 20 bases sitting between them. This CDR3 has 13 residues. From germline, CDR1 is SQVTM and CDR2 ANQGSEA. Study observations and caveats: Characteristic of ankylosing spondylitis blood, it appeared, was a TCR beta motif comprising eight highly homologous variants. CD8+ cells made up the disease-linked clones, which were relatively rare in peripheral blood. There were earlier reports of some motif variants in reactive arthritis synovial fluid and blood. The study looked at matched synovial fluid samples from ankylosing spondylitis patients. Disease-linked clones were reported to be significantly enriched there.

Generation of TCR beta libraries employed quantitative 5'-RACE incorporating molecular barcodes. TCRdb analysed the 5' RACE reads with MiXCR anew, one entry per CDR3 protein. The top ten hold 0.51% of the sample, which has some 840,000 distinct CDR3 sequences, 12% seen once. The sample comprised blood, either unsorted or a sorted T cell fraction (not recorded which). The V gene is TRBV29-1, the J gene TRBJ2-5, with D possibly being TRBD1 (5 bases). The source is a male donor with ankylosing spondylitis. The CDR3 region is CSSSLGEIGTQYF. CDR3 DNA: TGCAGCTCATCCTTAGGGGAAATTGGGACCCAGTACTTC.